The entry below describes one T cell receptor (beta chain). No antigen is known for it. The data were taken from a study of T cell responses to AZD1222 COVID-19 vaccine. Findings and caveats of the study: Only after the peak T cell response were repertoires sampled. Receipt of two AZD1222 doses was followed by a rise in Spike-specific TCR breadth and depth.

Libraries were prepared by immunoSEQ multiplex PCR; TCRdb keeps only in-frame clonotypes and omits some of them. Of 170,000 or so clones in the sample, 75% to 95% were seen once. The material was peripheral blood, obtained on day 0 of AZD1222 vaccination. The receptor was isolated from an adult in good health.

As DNA, the CDR3 is TGTGCCAGTCACGCCCTCGGAGGGATAAGCACAGATACGCAGTATTTT. Its translation: CASHALGGISTDTQYF. The V call is TRBV6-6, the J call TRBJ2-3, with D possibly being TRBD2 (6 bases). Germline loops: CDR1 MNHNY, CDR2 SVGAGI (reference sequence). With 9 bases removed from V and 0 bases from J, the gap between germline ends came to 19 bases. This CDR3 is 16 amino acids long.